One sample yielded the 28 T cell receptor beta chains listed below, sequenced in a study of identical twins. TCRdb recomputed calls from the 5' RACE reads with MiXCR, one row per CDR3 protein. The sample lists fewer than 500,000 distinct CDR3 sequences, roughly 24% occurring once. The same sample was also studied in work on T cells expressing NK-cell markers.

The source material was CD4+ T cells sorted from blood. All receptors derive from a woman aged 18-29 years in good health.

This clonotype has just a few counts. The gene calls are TRBV28 and TRBJ2-3; D might be TRBD2 (5 bases). Germline CDR1 is MDHEN and CDR2 is SYDVKM. V was shortened by 1 base and J by 6 bases, with 8 bases between the two germline ends. The CDR3 is made up of 13 amino acids. This chain's CDR3 is CASSLFPGDTQYF. The CDR3 nucleotides read TGTGCCAGCAGTTTATTTCCGGGGGATACGCAGTATTTT.

The V and J genes are TRBV3-1 and TRBJ1-1; possibly TRBD1 for D (5 bases). Trimming cost V 6 bases and J 3 bases, with 8 bases left between them. This CDR3 has 12 amino acids. Germline V gene lookup returns CDR1 LGHDT and CDR2 YNNKEL (reference sequence). The CDR3: CASRLGDTEAFF. DNA of the CDR3: TGTGCCAGCAGGTTAGGGGACACTGAAGCTTTCTTT.

This chain links TRBV7-8 with TRBJ2-6; perhaps D is TRBD1 or TRBD2 (5 bases each). Germline V gene lookup returns CDR1 SGHVS and CDR2 FQNEAQ. CDR3 size: 17 residues. Trimming stripped 5 bases from V and 2 bases from J, with 16 bases between. The CDR3 region has the DNA TGTGCCAGCAGCGCCCGGGAAGGGGTCGCTGGGGCCAACGTCCTGACTTTC. Amino acid sequence: CASSAREGVAGANVLTF.

This chain joins TRBV7-6 and TRBJ1-1; 10 bases align to TRBD1. The CDR3 covers 14 residues. V dropped 5 bases and J dropped 5; count of bases not matched to a gene: 5. The germline CDR1 and CDR2 sequences are SGHVS and FNYEAQ. The CDR3 DNA reads TGTGCCAGCAGCCCGGGACAGGGGAGAACTGAAGCTTTCTTT. The encoded protein is CASSPGQGRTEAFF.

In its sample, this clonotype was seen a few times. This rearrangement joins TRBV12-3 or TRBV12-4 to TRBJ2-5; 7 bases agree with TRBD2. V lost 8 bases to trimming and J lost 4 bases; unmatched junction nucleotides: 4. The CDR3 totals 12 residues. CDR3 in amino acids: CASGEGLETQYF. Here the CDR3 DNA reads TGTGCCAGCGGGGAGGGGTTAGAGACCCAGTACTTC.

The chain carries TRBV20-1 and TRBJ2-3, with 11 bases identical to TRBD1. CDR1 is DFQATT and CDR2 is SNEGSKA in the germline V gene (reference sequence). The CDR3 is 16 amino acids. Trimming removed 2 bases from V and 4 bases from J; junction bases left unmatched: 8. The CDR3 coding sequence is TGCAGTGCTAGATCCGCCGGGACAGGGGGACCAGATACGCAGTATTTT. Translating it yields CSARSAGTGGPDTQYF.

The chain combines TRBV3-1 with TRBJ2-2; TRBD1 agrees at 11 bases. The germline CDR1 and CDR2 sequences are LGHDT and YNNKEL (reference sequence). Trimming cost V 3 bases and J 2 bases; bases outside gene matches: 2. The CDR3 is made up of 16 amino acids. The CDR3 is CASSHWTGGNTGELFF. For the CDR3, the DNA is TGTGCCAGCAGCCACTGGACAGGGGGCAACACCGGGGAGCTGTTTTTT.

As DNA, the CDR3 is TGTGCCGCCCCACGACAGGGGAGTCAGCCCCAGCATTTT. Protein sequence: CAAPRQGSQPQHF. The rearrangement uses TRBV21-1 and TRBJ1-5; TRBD1, as called in the table, went unchecked against the DNA. TRBV21-1 is tagged as a pseudogene. The CDR3 length is 13 residues.

This clonotype occurred a few times. This rearrangement joins TRBV5-6 to TRBJ2-3; D remains unclear. The V end lost 2 bases, the J end lost 2 bases, and 9 bases lay between the germline ends. The V gene's germline CDR1 is SGHDT and CDR2 YYEEEE. The CDR3 loop spans 14 amino acids. Here the CDR3 reads CASSFGETTDTQYF. Here the CDR3 DNA reads TGTGCCAGCAGCTTTGGCGAGACCACAGATACGCAGTATTTT.

This clonotype was counted a few times. The chain carries TRBV29-1 and TRBJ2-5; D possibly corresponds to TRBD1 (6 bases). Germline V gene sequence: CDR1 SQVTM, CDR2 ANQGSEA. V lost 6 bases to trimming and J lost 1 base, with 12 bases between them. The CDR3 covers 13 residues. Written as DNA, the CDR3 is TGCAGCGTGGATGGACAGATCCAAGAGACCCAGTACTTC. Its translation is CSVDGQIQETQYF.

In this sample, this clonotype turned up a few times. The chain employs TRBV7-9 and TRBJ1-1; 12 bases map to TRBD1. The CDR3 runs to 16 residues. In germline, CDR1 is SEHNR, CDR2 FQNEAQ (reference sequence). Trimming at V came to 5 bases and at J to 2 bases, leaving 6 bases not matched to a gene. The DNA for the CDR3 is TGTGCCAGCAGCGGAGGGACAGGGGGCTACAACACTGAAGCTTTCTTT. Translated, it gives CASSGGTGGYNTEAFF.

J is TRBJ2-7 and V is TRBV6-2 or TRBV6-3, with no clear D. V was clipped by 7 bases and J by 3 bases, with 13 bases between them. Germline assignment: CDR1 MNHEY and CDR2 SVGEGT. CDR3 length equals 13 residues. The CDR3 coding sequence is TGTGCCAGCAATCATAACAGCCTCTACGAGCAGTACTTC. Residues: CASNHNSLYEQYF.

This chain links TRBV10-2 with TRBJ2-2; 8 bases match TRBD2. Trimming took 8 bases from V and 6 from J; bases not matched to a gene: 8. The CDR3 totals 14 residues. Germline CDR1 WSHSY, CDR2 SAAADI. The CDR3: CASGPLLAAGELFF. Here the CDR3 DNA reads TGCGCCAGCGGTCCCCTACTAGCGGCCGGGGAGCTGTTTTTT.

This clonotype was counted between two and nine times. The CDR3 nucleotides read TGTGCCAGCAGTCACCTGTGGCGGGAACGAAACGGGGAGCTGTTTTTT. It is translated as CASSHLWRERNGELFF. This chain uses TRBV27 with TRBJ2-2, with D maybe TRBD2 (6 bases). The CDR3 has 16 residues. Trimming took off 5 bases at V and 7 bases at J, with 20 bases between the two ends. CDR1 is MNHEY, CDR2 SMNVEV, per germline (reference sequence).

This sequence joins TRBV10-1 and TRBJ2-2; TRBD1 might be the D (5 bases). CDR1 is WNHNN, CDR2 SYGVQD, per germline (reference sequence). The CDR3 is made up of 14 amino acids. The V and J ends lost 10 bases and 6 bases respectively, with 18 bases between them. The CDR3 spells CATRQSELSGELFF. In nucleotides, the CDR3 is TGCGCCACGAGACAGTCAGAGTTATCCGGGGAGCTGTTTTTT.

The rearrangement joins TRBV19 to TRBJ2-2, with a tentative D call TRBD1 (6 bases). The V end was cut by 9 bases, the J end by 0 bases, with 8 bases between. This CDR3 comprises 13 residues. Germline V gene lookup returns CDR1 LNHDA and CDR2 SQIVND (reference sequence). Written as DNA, the CDR3 is TGTGCCAGCCGGGACACGAACACCGGGGAGCTGTTTTTT. Translated: CASRDTNTGELFF.

V is TRBV20-1 and J is TRBJ1-1; D might be TRBD1 (6 bases). The germline V gene has CDR1 DFQATT and CDR2 SNEGSKA (reference sequence). Trimming shortened V by 0 bases and J by 1 base, and 9 bases separated the two germline ends. CDR3 size: 14 residues. CDR3 nucleotide sequence: TGCAGTGCTAGAGACGACAGGTCGAACACTGAAGCTTTCTTT. Protein: CSARDDRSNTEAFF.

This clonotype was found a few times. The chain has TRBV12-3 or TRBV12-4 and TRBJ1-1; TRBD1 might be the D (5 bases). This CDR3 has 15 residues. Trimming pared 5 bases from V and 1 base from J, leaving 14 bases between. The DNA of the CDR3 is TGTGCCAGCAGTCCCTCCGGGACGGCGAACACTGAAGCTTTCTTT. Protein: CASSPSGTANTEAFF.

In its sample, this clonotype was seen a few times. The CDR3 region is CASSPAMSYEQYF. In DNA, the CDR3 is TGTGCCAGCAGTCCGGCTATGTCCTACGAGCAGTACTTC. J is TRBJ2-7 and V is TRBV6-6; D is unresolved. Between the trimmed V and J ends, which lost 5 bases and 1 base, there was a span of 9 bases. The germline gives CDR1 MNHNY, CDR2 SVGAGI (reference sequence). The CDR3 has 13 residues.

This clonotype was detected only a few times. The J gene is TRBJ2-3, the V gene TRBV12-3 or TRBV12-4, with D uncertain. This CDR3 region has 14 residues. The V end lost 0 bases, the J end lost 6 bases, and 10 bases lay between the germline ends. This chain's CDR3 is CASSLALPVDTQYF. CDR3 sequence (DNA): TGTGCCAGCAGTTTAGCGCTTCCCGTCGATACGCAGTATTTT.

The chain uses TRBV4-2 and TRBJ2-7; 9 bases match TRBD1. The CDR3 spans 16 residues. Trimming took 2 bases from V and 2 from J; bases not matched to a gene: 7. Germline CDR1 is LGHNA and CDR2 is YNFKEQ. The CDR3 sequence: CASSQRQGDPPYEQYF. CDR3 nucleotides: TGTGCCAGCAGCCAACGACAGGGGGACCCTCCCTACGAGCAGTACTTC.

The J gene is TRBJ1-1, the V gene TRBV5-1, with D perhaps matching TRBD1 (5 bases). Germline values: CDR1 SGHRS, CDR2 YFSETQ. Trimming removed 6 bases from V and 7 bases from J, with 16 bases in between. There are 13 residues in the CDR3. The CDR3 loop is CASTVRGQFEAFF. CDR3 nucleotide sequence: TGCGCCAGCACCGTACGAGGACAATTTGAAGCTTTCTTT.

The J gene is TRBJ2-3, the V gene TRBV24-1; TRBD1 or TRBD2 may be the D gene (5 bases each). V was shortened by 3 bases and J by 6 bases, with 9 bases between the two germline ends. This CDR3 spans 13 amino acids. The germline CDR1 and CDR2 sequences are KGHDR and SFDVKD. The CDR3 DNA reads TGTGCCACCAGTGATCCGTGGGGGGATACGCAGTATTTT. This gives the protein CATSDPWGDTQYF.

In its sample, this clonotype was seen a few times. V gene TRBV12-3 or TRBV12-4 combines with J gene TRBJ2-7; no clear D. Trimming left V 4 bases short and J 5 bases short, with 15 bases between. The CDR3 length is 14 residues. The DNA for the CDR3 is TGTGCCAGCAGTTCCCTGTGGCGAATTGACGAGCAGTACTTC. As protein: CASSSLWRIDEQYF.

This clonotype appeared a few times. The chain recombines TRBV5-1 with TRBJ2-1; D perhaps matches TRBD2 (7 bases). The germline gives CDR1 SGHRS, CDR2 YFSETQ. Trimming cost V 7 bases and J 0 bases, with 17 bases left between them. CDR3 length equals 16 residues. The CDR3 loop reads CASWGGSSSSYNEQFF. As DNA, the CDR3 is TGCGCCAGCTGGGGGGGCAGTTCAAGCTCCTACAATGAGCAGTTCTTC.

The chain recombines TRBV24-1 with TRBJ2-3, with D perhaps assigned TRBD1 or TRBD2 (6 bases each). Trimming removed 3 bases at V and 3 bases at J, with 12 bases between. Per the germline V gene, CDR1 is KGHDR and CDR2 is SFDVKD. The CDR3 extends over 15 amino acids. The CDR3 spells CATSDAGGGTDTQYF. As DNA, the CDR3 is TGTGCCACCAGTGATGCCGGAGGGGGGACAGATACGCAGTATTTT.

This rearrangement joins TRBV12-3 or TRBV12-4 to TRBJ2-1, with D perhaps matching TRBD1 (6 bases). Trimming removed 6 bases from V and 6 bases from J, with 12 bases in between. The CDR3 spans 13 residues. This CDR3 reads CASRTGPSNEQFF. CDR3 nucleotides: TGTGCCAGCAGGACAGGTCCTAGCAATGAGCAGTTCTTC.

J is TRBJ2-7 and V is TRBV25-1, with D possibly matching TRBD2 (5 bases). The V end lost 1 base, the J end lost 5 bases, and 12 bases lay between the germline ends. CDR3 length: 14 residues. CDR1 and CDR2 from the germline V gene are MGHDK and SYGVNS. The CDR3 DNA is TGTGCCAGCAGTGAATCGGGAACAAGAGACGAGCAGTACTTC. Amino acids: CASSESGTRDEQYF.